This T cell receptor beta chain was retrieved from a study of identical twins. CDR3 size: 16 residues. Per the germline V gene, CDR1 is SGHRS and CDR2 is YFSETQ. The J segment lost 10 bases and the V segment lost 7 bases, leaving 13 bases of the junction unmatched. One entry per CDR3 protein, called by TCRdb with MiXCR from the 5' RACE reads. The sample lists 500,000 to 700,000 distinct CDR3 sequences; roughly 6.6% were seen once. The same sample was also studied in work on yellow fever vaccine responses in identical twins.

Sequenced material: PBMCs. This clonotype was sampled from a woman younger than 35 in good health. The chain combines TRBV5-1 with TRBJ1-6; 11 bases line up with TRBD1. CDR3 protein: CASGRDTGQGGSPLHF. The CDR3 nucleotides are TGCGCCAGCGGGCGCGATACGGGACAGGGGGGATCACCCCTCCACTTT.